Listed here are 30 T cell receptor beta chains from one sample, sequenced in a study of blood T cell repertoires in COVID-19. The method was immunoSEQ multiplex PCR; TCRdb's version includes in-frame clones alone and lacks a portion of them. This sample has about 52,000 clones; over 80% occur once, and the top ten carry about 7%. Sequenced: peripheral blood. The source is a man aged 65 to 79 with active COVID-19.

This chain uses TRBV19 with TRBJ1-5, with 7 bases lining up with TRBD1. Germline CDR1 LNHDA, CDR2 SQIVND (reference sequence). This CDR3 has 14 residues. V trimming: 3 bases; J trimming: 7 bases; junction bases outside the gene matches: 6. In nucleotides, the CDR3 is TGTGCCAGTAGTATGACAGGGCAACGGCAGCCCCAGCATTTT. Translating gives CASSMTGQRQPQHF.

V gene TRBV7-2 combines with J gene TRBJ1-3; D not resolved. V lost 6 bases and J lost 2, with 14 bases in between. Germline lookup yields CDR1 SGHTA and CDR2 FQGNSA. CDR3 length equals 15 residues. The CDR3 DNA reads TGTGCCAGCAGTTCGAGGGTAGGCGCTGGAAACACCATATATTTT. Translated, it gives CASSSRVGAGNTIYF.

The gene calls are TRBV3-1 (or the pseudogene TRBV3-2) and TRBJ2-3, with D hard to call. Germline V gives CDR1 LGHDT, CDR2 YNNKEL (reference sequence). The V gene lost 4 bases and the J gene lost 2 bases, with 7 bases spanning the gap. The CDR3 is made up of 13 amino acids. The CDR3 sequence is CASSPYYTDTQYF. DNA for the CDR3: TGTGCCAGCAGCCCCTACTACACAGATACGCAGTATTTT.

This rearrangement joins TRBV14 to TRBJ2-5; D may be TRBD1 (5 bases). Germline loops: CDR1 SGHDN, CDR2 FVKESK. Between the trimmed V and J ends, which lost 1 base and 2 bases, there was a span of 11 bases. The CDR3 length is 15 residues. DNA of the CDR3: TGTGCCAGCAGCCAAGGCGTCAGGGCTCAAGAGACCCAGTACTTC. It translates to CASSQGVRAQETQYF.

This chain links TRBV5-6 with TRBJ2-7; unclear D gene. This CDR3 is built from 12 residues. The germline CDR1 and CDR2 sequences are SGHDT and YYEEEE. V lost 4 bases and J lost 6, with 11 bases in between. CDR3 amino acids: CASSQSVAEQYF. Written as DNA, the CDR3 is TGTGCCAGCAGCCAAAGCGTGGCCGAGCAGTACTTC.

This clone was picked up a small number of times. The gene calls are TRBV9 and TRBJ2-2; 11 bases align to TRBD2. From germline, CDR1 is SGDLS and CDR2 YYNGEE. The J segment lost 13 bases and the V segment lost 2 bases, leaving 16 bases of the junction unmatched. The length of the CDR3 is 17 residues. The DNA of the CDR3 is TGTGCCAGCAGCGTCCAGACACTAGCGGGGGCCCCCGTGTCGCTGTTTTTT. This codes for CASSVQTLAGAPVSLFF.

This chain uses TRBV19 with TRBJ2-5; TRBD2 agrees at 16 bases. The CDR3 has 16 residues. The V gene end was trimmed by 3 bases and the J gene end by 4 bases; junction bases not matched to a gene: 2. Germline CDR1 LNHDA, CDR2 SQIVND (reference sequence). The DNA of the CDR3 is TGTGCCAGTAGTATGGGACTAGCGGGGGGGACAGAGACCCAGTACTTC. The encoded protein is CASSMGLAGGTETQYF.

The rearrangement links TRBV7-9 to TRBJ2-5, with D possibly being TRBD2 (5 bases). CDR1 is SEHNR and CDR2 is FQNEAQ in the germline V gene (reference sequence). The CDR3 is made up of 14 amino acids. The ends were cut back, 5 bases at V and 5 bases at J, with 15 bases in the middle. The CDR3 region is CASSPGVGIETQYF. The CDR3 region has the DNA TGTGCCAGCAGCCCCGGGGTCGGGATCGAGACCCAGTACTTC.

There are a few counts of this clone. V and J are TRBV24-1 and TRBJ1-2; no clear D. CDR3 length: 13 residues. Germline-derived CDR1 and CDR2 are KGHDR and SFDVKD. The germline V and J ends were trimmed by 3 bases and 4 bases, with 8 bases remaining between them. The CDR3 sequence is CATSDRTGYGYTF. The DNA of the CDR3 is TGTGCCACCAGTGATCGAACGGGCTATGGCTACACCTTC.

The chain combines TRBV19 with TRBJ2-3; 8 bases line up with TRBD2. Losses at the gene ends were 1 base for V and 0 bases for J; bases not matched to a gene: 3. This CDR3 spans 16 amino acids. Germline V lookup: CDR1 LNHDA, CDR2 SQIVND (reference sequence). The DNA of the CDR3 is TGTGCCAGTAGTATAGCGGGGGGGCCTAGCACAGATACGCAGTATTTT. It yields the protein CASSIAGGPSTDTQYF.

The V and J genes are TRBV5-6 and TRBJ1-2; D possibly corresponds to TRBD1 (5 bases). Germline lookup yields CDR1 SGHDT and CDR2 YYEEEE. CDR3 length equals 15 residues. V lost 4 bases and J 3 bases, leaving 16 bases between the germline ends. CDR3 in DNA: TGTGCCAGCAGCCGGAGGGGCAGGGTGGACTATGGCTACACCTTC. It codes for CASSRRGRVDYGYTF.

The chain carries TRBV7-8 and TRBJ1-5; 7 positions agree with TRBD1. This CDR3 region has 16 residues. Germline V lookup: CDR1 SGHVS, CDR2 FQNEAQ. The ends lost 7 bases at V and 0 bases at J; junction bases unmatched: 9. The CDR3 DNA follows: TGTGCCAGCACCCTCGGACAGGCTTATAGCAATCAGCCCCAGCATTTT. Translation gives CASTLGQAYSNQPQHF.

The rearrangement links TRBV4-1 to TRBJ1-6, with a possible D match to TRBD1 (6 bases). V lost 1 base and J lost 8, with 12 bases in between. CDR3 length: 15 residues. The V gene's germline CDR1 is MGHRA and CDR2 YSYEKL. In DNA form, the CDR3 reads TGCGCCAGCAGCCAAGTTATAGGGGGTTATTCACCCCTCCACTTT. As protein: CASSQVIGGYSPLHF.

The chain carries TRBV9 and TRBJ1-2, with 8 positions matching TRBD1. This CDR3 comprises 15 residues. V shed 0 bases, J shed 5 bases, and the junction held 6 bases outside the gene matches. The germline CDR1 and CDR2 sequences are SGDLS and YYNGEE. DNA for the CDR3: TGTGCCAGCAGCGTAGTCCCAGGGGGCAGGTATGGCTACACCTTC. This sequence encodes CASSVVPGGRYGYTF.

CDR3 in amino acids: CASSRTTPSYGYTF. CDR3 nucleotide sequence: TGTGCCAGCAGTCGAACGACACCCTCCTATGGCTACACCTTC. The chain combines TRBV14 with TRBJ1-2; D gene ambiguous. CDR1 is SGHDN and CDR2 is FVKESK in the germline V gene. The CDR3 spans 14 residues. The V end was cut by 6 bases, the J end by 4 bases, with 15 bases between.

As DNA, the CDR3 is TGTGCCAGCAGCACCGAGGTTTTCTCCTACGAGCAGTACTTC. Residues: CASSTEVFSYEQYF. The V gene is TRBV5-4, the J gene TRBJ2-7; D is ambiguous. Germline CDR1 SGHNT, CDR2 YYREEE (reference sequence). Trimming took 4 bases from V and 0 from J, leaving 11 bases between them. CDR3 size: 14 residues.

The chain has TRBV6-6 and TRBJ2-4; D is unresolved. Germline assignment: CDR1 MNHNY and CDR2 SVGAGI (reference sequence). The length of the CDR3 is 14 residues. Trimming left V 5 bases short and J 2 bases short, with 10 bases between. The CDR3 region has the DNA TGTGCCAGCAGTACCGACATAACCAAAAACATTCAGTACTTC. Amino acid sequence: CASSTDITKNIQYF.

The chain joins TRBV7-2 to TRBJ1-4, with D maybe TRBD1 (6 bases). CDR3 length: 15 residues. Trimming pared 1 base from V and 8 bases from J, leaving 14 bases between. Germline values: CDR1 SGHTA, CDR2 FQGNSA. CDR3 amino acids: CASSLGGPPREKLFF. In nucleotides, the CDR3 is TGTGCCAGCAGCTTAGGGGGGCCCCCACGGGAAAAACTGTTTTTT. Filled out from reference TRBV7-2 and TRBJ1-4, the complete variable domain reads GAGVSQSPSNKVTEKGKDVELRCDPISGHTALYWYRQSLGQGLEFLIYFQGNSAPDKSGLPSDRFSAERTGGSVSTLTIQRTQQEDSAVYLCASSLGGPPREKLFFGSGTQLSVL.

This clone was recorded once. This chain connects TRBV9 to TRBJ2-3; D may be TRBD2 (7 bases). The CDR3 covers 15 residues. Between the trimmed V and J ends, which lost 4 bases and 4 bases, there was a span of 16 bases. From germline, CDR1 is SGDLS and CDR2 YYNGEE. The CDR3 region is CASSPLTGGSDTQYF. CDR3 bases: TGTGCCAGCAGCCCCCTAACGGGGGGCTCAGATACGCAGTATTTT.

V is TRBV11-2 and J is TRBJ2-3; 8 positions agree with TRBD2. Trimming took 3 bases from V and 5 from J; bases not matched to a gene: 1. Per the germline V gene, CDR1 is SGHAT and CDR2 is FQNNGV. The CDR3 covers 13 residues. Here the CDR3 DNA reads TGTGCCAGCAGCTTCACTAGCGGAGATACGCAGTATTTT. It yields the protein CASSFTSGDTQYF.

This sequence joins TRBV9 and TRBJ2-5, with D maybe TRBD1 (6 bases). Germline CDR1 is SGDLS and CDR2 is YYNGEE. Between the trimmed V and J ends, which lost 4 bases and 2 bases, there was a span of 18 bases. This CDR3 spans 16 amino acids. DNA for the CDR3: TGTGCCAGCAGCCTGGGGGTAGGGGGAGCTCAAGAGACCCAGTACTTC. Translating it yields CASSLGVGGAQETQYF.

The chain employs TRBV7-6 and TRBJ2-1; TRBD1 agrees at 9 bases. The CDR3 sequence is 15 residues long. The V and J ends lost 0 bases and 9 bases, in that order; junction bases with no gene match: 6. Germline CDR1 and CDR2: SGHVS and FNYEAQ. This CDR3 is CASSLADRGLGEQFF. CDR3 bases: TGTGCCAGCAGCTTAGCGGACAGGGGATTGGGTGAGCAGTTCTTC.

This clone is a singleton in its sample. The rearrangement links TRBV19 to TRBJ2-4; 9 positions match TRBD2. The CDR3 sequence is 16 residues long. V dropped 3 bases and J dropped 7; count of bases not matched to a gene: 10. Germline V gives CDR1 LNHDA, CDR2 SQIVND (reference sequence). The CDR3 sequence: CASSIPGAGGRNIQYF. Here the CDR3 DNA reads TGTGCCAGTAGTATCCCGGGAGCGGGGGGTAGGAACATTCAGTACTTC. Supplemented by reference TRBV19 and TRBJ2-4, the full variable domain reads DGGITQSPKYLFRKEGQNVTLSCEQNLNHDAMYWYRQDPGQGLRLIYYSQIVNDFQKGDIAEGYSVSREKKESFPLTVTSAQKNPTAFYLCASSIPGAGGRNIQYFGAGTRLSVL.

This chain links TRBV7-2 with TRBJ2-7, with TRBD1 matching over 11 bases. Per the germline V gene, CDR1 is SGHTA and CDR2 is FQGNSA. V lost 1 base, J lost 2 bases, and 4 bases stayed unmatched. The CDR3 totals 16 residues. CDR3 residues: CASSLGTGQGAYEQYF. In DNA, the CDR3 is TGTGCCAGCAGCTTAGGCACGGGACAGGGGGCCTACGAGCAGTACTTC.

The chain employs TRBV7-2 and TRBJ2-1; 11 bases are shared with TRBD2. The CDR3 has 17 amino acids. CDR1 is SGHTA and CDR2 is FQGNSA in the germline V gene. Trimming took 0 bases from V and 5 from J; bases not matched to a gene: 6. CDR3 protein: CASSLAQLAGGHNEQFF. The CDR3 nucleotides are TGTGCCAGCAGCTTAGCTCAGCTAGCGGGGGGCCACAATGAGCAGTTCTTC.

The chain recombines TRBV5-5 with TRBJ2-2, with 9 positions matching TRBD1. This CDR3 contains 15 residues. Per the germline V gene, CDR1 is SGHKS and CDR2 is YYEKEE (reference sequence). Unmatched junction bases numbered 3, after V lost 3 bases and J lost 3 bases. For the CDR3, the DNA is TGTGCCAGCAGCTGGGGACAGGGATACACCGGGGAGCTGTTTTTT. This sequence encodes CASSWGQGYTGELFF.

V and J are TRBV24-1 and TRBJ2-3, with D perhaps matching TRBD1 (5 bases). This CDR3 is 15 amino acids long. With 2 bases removed from V and 4 bases from J, the gap between germline ends came to 12 bases. Germline values: CDR1 KGHDR, CDR2 SFDVKD. DNA for the CDR3: TGTGCCACCAGTGATTCAGGGAAGAGCGCAGATACGCAGTATTTT. It encodes CATSDSGKSADTQYF.

V and J are TRBV4-3 and TRBJ1-6; D is unclear. With 0 bases removed from V and 8 bases from J, the gap between germline ends came to 8 bases. CDR3 length: 14 amino acids. Per germline, CDR1 LGHNA and CDR2 YSLEER. Here the CDR3 DNA reads TGCGCCAGCAGCCAAGATCAGGCCTATTCACCCCTCCACTTT. It translates to CASSQDQAYSPLHF.

This rearrangement joins TRBV4-3 to TRBJ2-1, with 11 positions matching TRBD2. The CDR3 runs to 14 residues. V lost 2 bases to trimming and J lost 6 bases; unmatched junction nucleotides: 0. Germline V gene sequence: CDR1 LGHNA, CDR2 YSLEER. CDR3 DNA: TGCGCCAGCAGCCAACTAGCGGGGGGCAATGAGCAGTTCTTC. Translating gives CASSQLAGGNEQFF.

The CDR3 nucleotides are TGTGCCAGCAGCCAAGAAACCTCAGGGTACACTGAAGCTTTCTTT. Its protein is CASSQETSGYTEAFF. The chain combines TRBV4-2 with TRBJ1-1, with D tentatively TRBD1 (5 bases). Germline V gene data show CDR1 as LGHNA and CDR2 as YNFKEQ. The CDR3 covers 15 residues. Trimming left V 0 bases short and J 3 bases short, with 11 bases between.